What follows describes a single T cell receptor (beta chain). The antigen remains unidentified. This sample is drawn from a study of OX40 agonist ivuxolimab in advanced cancers. About the study: The patients received agonistic anti-OX40 (CD134) antibody ivuxolimab. Dose-escalation patients' cancers were hepatocellular carcinoma, melanoma, renal cell or head and neck cancer. Findings and limits, study-wide: Low clonal expansion, among the lowest seen, marked partial responders at 0.1-3.0 mg/kg. On average, a greater number of expanded clones characterised CD8+ T cells relative to CD4+.

Clones were sequenced by immunoSEQ multiplex PCR, and TCRdb holds only the in-frame ones, with some missing. Altogether about 64,000 clones are present, 82% being singletons, with the ten largest covering 5%. CDR1 and CDR2 (germline): SGHNT, YENEEA. With 1 base removed from V and 6 bases from J, the gap between germline ends came to 15 bases. This CDR3 is built from 16 residues. The rearrangement uses TRBV11-3 and TRBJ1-4; D gene unclear. The TCR comes from an adult with an advanced solid tumor such as melanoma, head and neck, liver or kidney cancer. Sample: CD4+ or CD8+ T cells sorted from blood, taken in a trial of the OX40 agonist ivuxolimab. The CDR3 region has the DNA TGTGCCAGCAGCTTAGGGAGAGAAGGAAGTGATGAAAAACTGTTTTTT. Amino acid sequence: CASSLGREGSDEKLFF.